There are a few counts of the clone carrying this T cell receptor (beta chain). The time point was: after trial treatment. Indicated treatment: LDRT plus nivolumab, ipilimumab, low-dose cyclophosphamide and aspirin (RACIN trial). Patients qualified if they had advanced solid tumors that lacked tumor-infiltrating lymphocytes. This sample is part of a study of low-dose radiotherapy and immunotherapy resistance in tumors. Germline loops: CDR1 SGDLS, CDR2 YYNGEE. The CDR3 loop spans 15 amino acids. V lost 3 bases to trimming and J lost 3 bases; unmatched junction nucleotides: 4. First-strand cDNA relied on TRAV- and TRBV-specific primers spanning alpha and beta chains. With a constant-region primer and a V-primer adapter, TCRs were subjected to 20 PCR cycles of amplification. One entry per CDR3 protein, called by TCRdb with MiXCR from the reads. The data contain roughly 56,000 distinct CDR3 sequences, 20% to 25% of them singletons.

This rearrangement joins TRBV9 to TRBJ2-3; 10 bases match TRBD2. Material: PBMCs, obtained after low-dose radiotherapy plus immunotherapy. The sequence derives from a male donor with prostate cancer. In DNA form, the CDR3 reads TGTGCCAGCAGCGAGACTAGCGGGTGGACAGATACGCAGTATTTT. This codes for CASSETSGWTDTQYF.